This T cell receptor (beta chain) was captured in a study of OX40 agonist ivuxolimab in advanced cancers. Findings and limits, study-wide: Clonal expansion was seen in CD4+ and CD8+ blood T cells by week 6 at 0.1 to 3.0 mg/kg.

Worth noting for this clone: What it binds is not known.

V dropped 7 bases and J dropped 3 bases, with 12 bases sitting between them. The V gene's germline CDR1 is MNHNS and CDR2 SASEGT. This CDR3 comprises 13 residues. Method: immunoSEQ multiplex PCR; TCRdb's copy keeps in-frame clones and lacks some. The profile shows tens of thousands of clones, more than 80% of them singletons. The sequencing here drew on CD4+ or CD8+ T cells sorted from blood, taken in a trial of the OX40 agonist ivuxolimab. The TCR comes from an adult with an advanced solid tumor such as melanoma, head and neck, liver or kidney cancer. This rearrangement joins TRBV6-1 to TRBJ1-1; TRBD1 is a possible D gene (5 bases). The CDR3 nucleotides read TGTGCCAGCAACTTGGACAAGTACACTGAAGCTTTCTTT. Amino acid sequence: CASNLDKYTEAFF.